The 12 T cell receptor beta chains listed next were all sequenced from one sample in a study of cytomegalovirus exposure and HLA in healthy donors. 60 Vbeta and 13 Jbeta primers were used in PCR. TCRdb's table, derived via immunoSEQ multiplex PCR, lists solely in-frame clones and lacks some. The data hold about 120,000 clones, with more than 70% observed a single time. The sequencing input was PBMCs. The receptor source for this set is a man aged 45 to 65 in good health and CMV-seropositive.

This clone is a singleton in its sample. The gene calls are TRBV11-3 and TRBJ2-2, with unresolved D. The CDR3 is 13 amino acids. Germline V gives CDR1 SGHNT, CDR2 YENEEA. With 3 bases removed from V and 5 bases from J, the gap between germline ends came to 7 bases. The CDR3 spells CASSLLETGELFF. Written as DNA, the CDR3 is TGTGCCAGCAGCTTGCTGGAGACCGGGGAGCTGTTTTTT. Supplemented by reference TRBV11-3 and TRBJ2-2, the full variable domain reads EAGVVQSPRYKIIEKKQPVAFWCNPISGHNTLYWYLQNLGQGPELLIRYENEEAVDDSQLPKDRFSAERLKGVDSTLKIQPAELGDSAVYLCASSLLETGELFFGEGSRLTVL.

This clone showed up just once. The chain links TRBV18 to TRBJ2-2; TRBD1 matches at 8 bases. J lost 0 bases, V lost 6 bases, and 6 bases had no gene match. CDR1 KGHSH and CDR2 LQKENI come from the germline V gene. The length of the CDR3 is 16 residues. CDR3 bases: TGTGCCAGCTCCCGGACAGGGATGGCGAACACCGGGGAGCTGTTTTTT. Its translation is CASSRTGMANTGELFF.

The CDR3 loop reads CASSFGQGKDTQYF. Here the CDR3 DNA reads TGCGCCAGCAGCTTCGGACAGGGGAAGGATACGCAGTATTTT. The rearrangement links TRBV5-1 to TRBJ2-3; 9 positions agree with TRBD1. Germline V lookup: CDR1 SGHRS, CDR2 YFSETQ. After removal of 2 bases from V and 6 bases from J, the junction contained 4 bases not matched to a gene. The CDR3 loop spans 14 amino acids.

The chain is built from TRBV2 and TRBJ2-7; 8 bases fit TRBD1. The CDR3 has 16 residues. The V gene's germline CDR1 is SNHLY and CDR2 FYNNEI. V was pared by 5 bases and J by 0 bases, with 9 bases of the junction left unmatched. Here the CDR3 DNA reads TGTGCCAGCAGTTTTGGGGGACAGGTCAGCTCCTACGAGCAGTACTTC. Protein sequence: CASSFGGQVSSYEQYF. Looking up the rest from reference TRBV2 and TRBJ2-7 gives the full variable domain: EPEVTQTPSHQVTQMGQEVILRCVPISNHLYFYWYRQILGQKVEFLVSFYNNEISEKSEIFDDQFSVERPDGSNFTLKIRSTKLEDSAMYFCASSFGGQVSSYEQYFGPGTRLTVT.

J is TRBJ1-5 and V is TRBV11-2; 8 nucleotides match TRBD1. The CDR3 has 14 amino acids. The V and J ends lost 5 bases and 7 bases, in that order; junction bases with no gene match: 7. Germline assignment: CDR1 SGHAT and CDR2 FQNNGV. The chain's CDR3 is CASSPGTGRQPQHF. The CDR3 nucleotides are TGTGCCAGCAGCCCCGGGACAGGTCGGCAGCCCCAGCATTTT.

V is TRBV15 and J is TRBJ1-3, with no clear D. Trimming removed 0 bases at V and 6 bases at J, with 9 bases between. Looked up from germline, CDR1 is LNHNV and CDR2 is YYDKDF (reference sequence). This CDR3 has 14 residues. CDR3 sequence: CATSREQYQNTIYF. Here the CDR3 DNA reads TGTGCCACCAGCAGAGAACAGTATCAAAACACCATATATTTT. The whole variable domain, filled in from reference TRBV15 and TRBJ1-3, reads DAMVIQNPRYQVTQFGKPVTLSCSQTLNHNVMYWYQQKSSQAPKLLFHYYDKDFNNEADTPDNFQSRRPNTSFCFLDIRSPGLGDTAMYLCATSREQYQNTIYFGEGSWLTVV.

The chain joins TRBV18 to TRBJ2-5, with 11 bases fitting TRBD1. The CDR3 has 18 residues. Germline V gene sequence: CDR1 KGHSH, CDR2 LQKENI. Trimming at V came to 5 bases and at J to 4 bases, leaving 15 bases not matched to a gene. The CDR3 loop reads CASSGQVWTGGERETQYF. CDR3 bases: TGTGCCAGCTCAGGGCAGGTCTGGACAGGGGGCGAGCGAGAGACCCAGTACTTC.

The CDR3 region has the DNA TGCAGCGTCGGGGACAGCTACGAGCAGTACTTC. Translation: CSVGDSYEQYF. This chain uses TRBV29-1 with TRBJ2-7; 7 bases fit TRBD1. This CDR3 has 11 residues. The junction had 2 bases not matched to a gene; V was cut back by 6 bases and J by 3 bases. Looked up from germline, CDR1 is SQVTM and CDR2 is ANQGSEA.

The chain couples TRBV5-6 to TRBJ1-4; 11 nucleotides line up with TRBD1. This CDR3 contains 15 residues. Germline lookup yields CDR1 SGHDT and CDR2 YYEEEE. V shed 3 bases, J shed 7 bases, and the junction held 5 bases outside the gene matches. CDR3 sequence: CASSSADRGREKLFF. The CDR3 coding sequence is TGTGCCAGCAGCTCCGCGGACAGGGGGCGTGAAAAACTGTTTTTT.

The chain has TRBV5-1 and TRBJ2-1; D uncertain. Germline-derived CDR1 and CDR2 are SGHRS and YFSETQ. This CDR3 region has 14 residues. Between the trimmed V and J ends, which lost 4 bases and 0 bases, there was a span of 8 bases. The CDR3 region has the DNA TGCGCCAGCAGCGAGAGCGCCTCCTACAATGAGCAGTTCTTC. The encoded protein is CASSESASYNEQFF.

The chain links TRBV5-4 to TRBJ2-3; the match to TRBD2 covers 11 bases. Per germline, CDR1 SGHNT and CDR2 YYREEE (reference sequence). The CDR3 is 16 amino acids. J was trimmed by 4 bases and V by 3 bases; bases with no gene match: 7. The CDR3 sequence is CASSSTSGSGADTQYF. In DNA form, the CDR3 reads TGTGCCAGCAGCTCCACTAGCGGGAGTGGGGCAGATACGCAGTATTTT. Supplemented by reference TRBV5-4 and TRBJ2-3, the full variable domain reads ETGVTQSPTHLIKTRGQQVTLRCSSQSGHNTVSWYQQALGQGPQFIFQYYREEENGRGNFPPRFSGLQFPNYSSELNVNALELDDSALYLCASSSTSGSGADTQYFGPGTRLTVL.

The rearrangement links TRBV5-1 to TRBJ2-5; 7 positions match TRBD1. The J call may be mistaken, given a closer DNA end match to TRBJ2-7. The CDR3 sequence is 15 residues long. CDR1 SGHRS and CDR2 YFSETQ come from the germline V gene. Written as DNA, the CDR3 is TGCGCCAGCAGCCCGCGGCCCGGGACAGTCTACGAGCAGTACTTC. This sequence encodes CASSPRPGTVYEQYF.